A few counts support the clone carrying this TCR beta chain. Its antigen is not known. Separation by sorting yielded CD4+ and CD8+ T cells from PBMCs. This CDR3 spans 15 amino acids. Germline V lookup: CDR1 SQVTM, CDR2 ANQGSEA. Trimming left V 0 bases short and J 5 bases short, with 16 bases between. The entry originates in a study of CD8+ T cells in alopecia areata. Study results and caveats: Lesional scalp exceeded normal scalp in clonality, especially in alopecia totalis/universalis. TCRs were shared less clearly across patients than in mice, possibly for HLA-related reasons. Resident alphabeta T-cell populations of normal skin are likewise subject to sequencing in scalp samples.

Extracted RNA was reverse transcribed into cDNA, the sequencing template. This table comes from immunoSEQ multiplex PCR, and its TCRdb copy is limited to in-frame clones, with some not included. Among over 150,000 clones, more than 50% were seen once, and the ten largest hold roughly 5%. This TCR derives from a human donor in good health. This chain connects TRBV29-1 to TRBJ1-1; a weak D match, TRBD1 (5 bases). The source material was CD8+ T cells sorted from blood. DNA for the CDR3: TGCAGCGTTGAAGATCTTGGGGGGAAAGGGACTGAAGCTTTCTTT. This gives the protein CSVEDLGGKGTEAFF.